The 12 T cell receptor beta chains given below trace back to one sample, sequenced in a study of blood T cell repertoires in COVID-19. Assay: immunoSEQ multiplex PCR; the TCRdb copy retains only in-frame clones and omits some. The sample comprises roughly 200,000 clones, 81% of which are singletons, and approximately 11% rests with the top ten. The sample consisted of peripheral blood. These receptors were obtained from a woman in her 40s with COVID-19, enrolled during active disease.

The chain joins TRBV12-2 to TRBJ2-2; the DNA was not used to check the table's D call, TRBD2. TRBV12-2 is a listed pseudogene. The CDR3 has 16 amino acids. The chain's CDR3 is CASRLVCGGRTGELFF. The CDR3 DNA reads TGTGCAAGTCGCTTAGTATGCGGGGGTCGCACCGGGGAGCTGTTTTTT.

The chain combines TRBV10-3 with TRBJ1-1; D gene uncertain. V was clipped by 0 bases and J by 4 bases, with 12 bases between them. This CDR3 comprises 15 residues. Germline lookup yields CDR1 ENHRY and CDR2 SYGVKD. CDR3 in amino acids: CAISESTMGSTEAFF. Written as DNA, the CDR3 is TGTGCCATCAGTGAGTCGACTATGGGGAGCACTGAAGCTTTCTTT.

The chain uses TRBV27 and TRBJ2-7, with a possible D match to TRBD1 (5 bases). Trimming left V 6 bases short and J 2 bases short, with 14 bases between. The CDR3 extends over 14 amino acids. CDR1 and CDR2 (germline): MNHEY, SMNVEV (reference sequence). The DNA for the CDR3 is TGTGCCAGCAGCCCATCAATAGGGGCCTACGAGCAGTACTTC. It codes for CASSPSIGAYEQYF.

This sequence joins TRBV10-3 and TRBJ2-1; TRBD1 matches 8 bases. The CDR3 contains 13 residues. Germline values: CDR1 ENHRY, CDR2 SYGVKD. After removal of 3 bases from V and 8 bases from J, the junction contained 3 bases not matched to a gene. The CDR3 DNA sequence: TGTGCCATCAGTGACGCGACAGGGGATGAGCAGTTCTTC. It codes for CAISDATGDEQFF.

The chain uses TRBV29-1 and TRBJ2-7; 7 nucleotides agree with TRBD1. The CDR3 extends over 12 amino acids. Germline CDR1 SQVTM, CDR2 ANQGSEA. Trimming cost V 8 bases and J 1 base; bases outside gene matches: 5. The CDR3 DNA sequence: TGCAGCATGATGACAGGGTCCTACGAGCAGTACTTC. Its translation is CSMMTGSYEQYF.

The J gene is TRBJ2-7, the V gene TRBV10-3; 11 bases align to TRBD2. Germline CDR1 reads ENHRY; CDR2 reads SYGVKD. There are 15 residues in the CDR3. V trimming: 4 bases; J trimming: 1 base; junction bases outside the gene matches: 3. The CDR3 protein is CAISGGTSGSYEQYF. CDR3 nucleotide sequence: TGTGCCATCAGTGGCGGGACTAGCGGTTCCTACGAGCAGTACTTC.

CDR3 bases: TGCAGCGGACTAGGTAATGAGCAGTTCTTC. This sequence encodes CSGLGNEQFF. The J gene is TRBJ2-1, the V gene TRBV20-1, with 7 nucleotides matching TRBD2. The CDR3 spans 10 residues. Germline V gene lookup returns CDR1 DFQATT and CDR2 SNEGSKA (reference sequence).

The chain carries TRBV18 and TRBJ1-2; no firm D call. V was trimmed by 3 bases and J by 6 bases, leaving 14 bases between them. CDR1 is KGHSH, CDR2 LQKENI, per germline. The CDR3 length is 14 residues. For the CDR3, the DNA is TGTGCCAGCTCACCGGAATGGCAGACTAATGGCTACACCTTC. This gives the protein CASSPEWQTNGYTF.

The V and J genes are TRBV19 and TRBJ1-2; D is ambiguous. The CDR3 covers 12 residues. Germline CDR1 reads LNHDA; CDR2 reads SQIVND (reference sequence). With 7 bases removed from V and 6 bases from J, the gap between germline ends came to 12 bases. DNA of the CDR3: TGTGCCAGTACGAGGCAGACTCATGGCTACACCTTC. This sequence encodes CASTRQTHGYTF.

This clone was recorded once. V gene TRBV18 combines with J gene TRBJ2-3; TRBD1 agrees at 10 bases. Germline loops: CDR1 KGHSH, CDR2 LQKENI. The CDR3 covers 15 residues. Trimming at V came to 3 bases and at J to 5 bases, leaving 5 bases not matched to a gene. The CDR3 DNA reads TGTGCCAGCTCACCCGGGACAGGGGAGCAAGATACGCAGTATTTT. Protein: CASSPGTGEQDTQYF.

The rearrangement uses TRBV29-1 and TRBJ2-4, with no clear D. This CDR3 is 13 amino acids long. V was cut by 8 bases and J by 0 bases, with 11 bases left in between. CDR1 is SQVTM, CDR2 ANQGSEA, per germline. The CDR3 sequence: CSSHDLAKNIQYF. The CDR3 DNA is TGCAGCTCACACGATCTAGCCAAAAACATTCAGTACTTC.

The chain couples TRBV6-5 to TRBJ1-1; maybe TRBD1 (5 bases). Between the trimmed V and J ends, which lost 7 bases and 1 base, there was a span of 7 bases. From germline, CDR1 is MNHEY and CDR2 SVGAGI. CDR3 length: 12 residues. The CDR3 loop is CASNQGNTEAFF. For the CDR3, the DNA is TGTGCCAGCAACCAGGGGAACACTGAAGCTTTCTTT.